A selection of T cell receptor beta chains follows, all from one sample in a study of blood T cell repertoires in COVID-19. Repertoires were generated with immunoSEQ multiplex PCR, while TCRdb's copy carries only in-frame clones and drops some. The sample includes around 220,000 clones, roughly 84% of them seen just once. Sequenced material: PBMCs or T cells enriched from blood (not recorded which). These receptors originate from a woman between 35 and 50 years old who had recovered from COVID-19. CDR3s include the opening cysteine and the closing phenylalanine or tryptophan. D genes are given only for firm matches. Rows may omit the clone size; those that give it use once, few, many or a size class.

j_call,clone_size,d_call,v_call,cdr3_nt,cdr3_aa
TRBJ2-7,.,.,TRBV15,TGTGCCACCAGCAAGCAGGTTTCCCACGAGCAGTACTTC,CATSKQVSHEQYF
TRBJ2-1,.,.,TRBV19,TGTGCCAGTAGGCCCGGGACTCCCCCCCACAATGAGCAGTTCTTC,CASRPGTPPHNEQFF
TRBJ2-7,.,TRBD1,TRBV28,TGTGCCAGCAGAAAAAACAGGGGGGCCGGCTCCTACGAGCAGTACTTC,CASRKNRGAGSYEQYF
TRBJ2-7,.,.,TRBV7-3,TGTGCCAGCAGCCGCTCTTGGGAGCACGAGCAGTACTTC,CASSRSWEHEQYF
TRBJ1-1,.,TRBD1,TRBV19,TGTGCCAGTACCAAGGACAGGGTCGCGAACACTGAAGCTTTCTTT,CASTKDRVANTEAFF
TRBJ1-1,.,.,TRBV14,TGTGCCAGCAGCCAAGGAGTCTTGAACACTGAAGCTTTCTTT,CASSQGVLNTEAFF
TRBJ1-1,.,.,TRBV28,TGTGCCAGCAGTCCTCCTGTGAACACTGAAGCTTTCTTT,CASSPPVNTEAFF
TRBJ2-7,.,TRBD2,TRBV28,TGTGCCAGCAGTCCCCCGGAAGCGGGAGGGCCGGGTGAGCAGTACTTC,CASSPPEAGGPGEQYF
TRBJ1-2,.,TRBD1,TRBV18,TGTGCCAGCTCTCAAGGACAGGGGGCCGATGGCTACACCTTC,CASSQGQGADGYTF
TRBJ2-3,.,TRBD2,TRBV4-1,TGCGCCAGCAGCCAAGTGGCCCCCTCTAGCGGGAGGCGAGATACGCAGTATTTT,CASSQVAPSSGRRDTQYF
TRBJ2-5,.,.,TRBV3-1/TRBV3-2,TGTGCCAGCAGCCACCGAGCGGGCCTCCAAGAGACCCAGTACTTC,CASSHRAGLQETQYF
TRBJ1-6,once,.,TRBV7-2,TGTGCCAGCAGCCTAACCCAGGCCGGCGATTCACCCCTCCACTTT,CASSLTQAGDSPLHF
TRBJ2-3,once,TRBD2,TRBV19,TGTGCCAGTACCCAGCGGGAGGGTAGCACAGATACGCAGTATTTT,CASTQREGSTDTQYF
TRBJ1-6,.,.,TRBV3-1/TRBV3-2,TGTGCCAGCACCAACAGCCTCTATAATTCACCCCTCCACTTT,CASTNSLYNSPLHF
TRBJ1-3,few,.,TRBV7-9,TGTGCCAGCAGCTCTTATTCTTTCTCTGGAAACACCATATATTTT,CASSSYSFSGNTIYF
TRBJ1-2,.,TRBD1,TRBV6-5,TGTGCCAGCACCCAGGGGCAGGGGGCTGGTGGCTACACCTTC,CASTQGQGAGGYTF
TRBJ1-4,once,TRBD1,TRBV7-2,TGTGCCAGCAGCCTCGGACGGGACAGCGGTGAAAAACTGTTTTTT,CASSLGRDSGEKLFF
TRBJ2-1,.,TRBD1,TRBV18,TGTGCCAGCAAGGGGAACCTGAGGACAGGAGATTACAATGAGCAGTTCTTC,CASKGNLRTGDYNEQFF
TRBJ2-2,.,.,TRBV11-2,TGTGCCAGCAGCTACAGGGTTACTACCGGGGAGCTGTTTTTT,CASSYRVTTGELFF
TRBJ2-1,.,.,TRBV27,TGTGCCAGCAGTTTCTTTAGCGGAGGGCGCTCCTACAATGAGCAGTTCTTC,CASSFFSGGRSYNEQFF